Detailed here is one T cell receptor beta chain. Its antigen is still unknown. The data were produced by immunoSEQ multiplex PCR, yet TCRdb's version contains in-frame clones alone and is incomplete. The data show 60,000 to 65,000 clones, about 85% seen once. The data are from a study of OX40 agonist ivuxolimab in advanced cancers. Across the study: It was ivuxolimab, an agonistic anti-OX40 (CD134) antibody, that patients were treated with. Prior therapy, whether anti-PD-1, anti-PD-L1 or anti-CTLA-4, was allowed, and 40% had some.

Trimming cost V 6 bases and J 9 bases; bases outside gene matches: 7. Germline V CDR1 and CDR2: ENHRY, SYGVKD. This CDR3 contains 14 residues. Study findings and constraints: More expanded clones were seen, on average, in CD8+ T cells than in CD4+. The antigens recognized by the expanded peripheral T cells, that is their antigen specificity, were not determined.

Material: CD4+ or CD8+ T cells sorted from blood, obtained in a trial of the OX40 agonist ivuxolimab. The source of this sequence is an adult with an advanced solid tumor such as melanoma, head and neck, liver or kidney cancer. J is TRBJ2-1 and V is TRBV10-3; 11 bases match TRBD2. The CDR3, as DNA: TGTGCCATCAGGCTACTAGCGGGAGCCAGTGAGCAGTTCTTC. Translating it yields CAIRLLAGASEQFF.